This TCR beta chain is drawn from a study of tumor-infiltrating lymphocytes in oesophageal squamous cell carcinoma (dated by TCRdb to 2016 to 2017). CDR1 and CDR2 (SGHNT, YYREEE) derive from the germline V gene (reference sequence). The CDR3 runs 14 amino acids, cysteine and phenylalanine included. Only the CDR3 DNA is retained, 42 bases long and in frame from the first base. V is trimmed back by 0 bases and J by 13 bases, and the junction contains 7 bases that no gene match accounts for. This clonotype was seen once. This clone's antigen is unknown. This could be a read error, since a much larger clone is one nucleotide away. Library preparation was by PCR. The reads were generated on an Illumina HiSeq 2000. Using fastp trimming at Q25 and MiXCR clonotype assembly, TCRdb reanalyzed the public sequencing data and kept in-frame beta chains. Rows are unified per CDR3 protein, each entry keeping the most common DNA and genes. The sample yields over 3,000 distinct CDR3 sequences; 14% were counted once. Roughly 19% of the sample is held by the ten biggest clonotypes.

The receptor was isolated from a male donor with esophageal squamous cell carcinoma. Sequenced: esophageal tumor tissue. The chain is made from TRBV5-4 and TRBJ2-4, with 10 central nucleotides matching TRBD1. In nucleotides, the sequence is TGTGCCAGCAGCTTGGCGACAGGGGGCAATGAGCAGTACTTC. This is translated as CASSLATGGNEQYF.